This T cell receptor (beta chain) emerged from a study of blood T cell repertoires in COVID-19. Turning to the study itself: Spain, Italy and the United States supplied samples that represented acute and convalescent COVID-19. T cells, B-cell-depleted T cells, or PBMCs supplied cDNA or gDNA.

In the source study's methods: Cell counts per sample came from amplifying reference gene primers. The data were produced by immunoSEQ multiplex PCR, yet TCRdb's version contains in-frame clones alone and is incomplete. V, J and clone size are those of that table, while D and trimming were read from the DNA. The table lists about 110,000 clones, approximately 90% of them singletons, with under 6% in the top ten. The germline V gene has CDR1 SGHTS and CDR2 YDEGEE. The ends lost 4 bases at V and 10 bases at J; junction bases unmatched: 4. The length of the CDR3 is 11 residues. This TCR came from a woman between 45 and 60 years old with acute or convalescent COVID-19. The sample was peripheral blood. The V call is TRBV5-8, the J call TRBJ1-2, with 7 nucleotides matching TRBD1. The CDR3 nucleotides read TGTGCCAGCAGCCTTGACAGGGACTACACCTTC. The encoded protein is CASSLDRDYTF.